The following is a T cell receptor (beta chain) sequence with its context. The antigen remains undetermined. This sample was included in a study of cytomegalovirus exposure and HLA in healthy donors. Study observations and caveats: Later, TCR association rates were found to vary by HLA locus, highest for DRB1 and lowest for HLA-C. TCR beta V- and J-gene trimming was later associated with a missense DCLRE1C variant. Associated with HLA alleles at 0.05 false discovery rate in a later analysis were about 17,000 TCR beta sequences.

This CDR3 contains 14 residues. Germline CDR1 and CDR2: MDHEN and SYDVKM. It was with 60 Vbeta and 13 Jbeta primers that the PCR ran. Assay used: immunoSEQ multiplex PCR; TCRdb lists only in-frame clones, some missing. The top ten hold 3% to 3.5% of the sample, which has tens of thousands of clones, approximately 58% seen once. The sequence derives from a woman aged 45-65 years in good health and CMV-seronegative. Sequencing used PBMCs. The chain recombines TRBV28 with TRBJ2-3, with D maybe TRBD1 (6 bases). The CDR3 protein is CATNGGLGTDTQYF. The CDR3, as DNA: TGTGCTACGAATGGGGGCTTGGGCACAGATACGCAGTATTTT. The variable domain in full, completed from reference TRBV28 and TRBJ2-3, reads DVKVTQSSRYLVKRTGEKVFLECVQDMDHENMFWYRQDPGLGLRLIYFSYDVKMKEKGDIPEGYSVSREKKERFSLILESASTNQTSMYLCATNGGLGTDTQYFGPGTRLTVL.